This TCR beta chain stems from a study of T-cell reconstitution after alpha-beta-depleted transplantation in children. Preparation of the TCRbeta library used unique molecular identifiers. From the PCR reads, TCRdb called clonotypes with MiXCR, one entry per CDR3 protein. Of 350,000 to 400,000 distinct CDR3 sequences listed, about 20% are singletons. CDR1 is SGHRS, CDR2 YFSETQ, per germline. Trimming cost V 5 bases and J 0 bases, with 8 bases left between them. The CDR3 has 14 residues. This chain joins TRBV5-1 and TRBJ1-4; D might be TRBD1 (6 bases). The sequences come from PBMCs from the stem cell graft donor, collected from the stem cell graft. The clonotype was recovered from a human donor who donated a stem cell graft to a child with acute myeloid leukemia. Written as DNA, the CDR3 is TGCGCCAGCAGTCCAGGGGCAACTAATGAAAAACTGTTTTTT. Its protein product is CASSPGATNEKLFF.